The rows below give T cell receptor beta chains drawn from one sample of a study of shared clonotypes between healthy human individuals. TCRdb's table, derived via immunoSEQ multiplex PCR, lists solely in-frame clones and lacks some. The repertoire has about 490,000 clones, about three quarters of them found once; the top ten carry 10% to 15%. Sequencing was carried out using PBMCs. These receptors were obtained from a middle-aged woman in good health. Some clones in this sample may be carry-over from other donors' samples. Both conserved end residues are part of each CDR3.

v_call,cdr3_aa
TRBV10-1,CASSDPTSGTDTQYF
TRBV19,CASSISALGSYEQYF
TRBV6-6,CASRKWEGTGANVLTF
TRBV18,CASSPGQVDTGAFF
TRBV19,CASSNTGGVEKLFF
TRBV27,CASSLEKSYNEQFF
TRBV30,CAWSIGKNTEAFF
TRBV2,CASSGTGDQFF
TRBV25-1,CASSEGNTDIQYF
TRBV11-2,CASSSALAADSYNEQFF
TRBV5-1,CASSLQPGTEAFF
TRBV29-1,CSVESNSYEQYF
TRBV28,CASSSLAGGPIYEQYF
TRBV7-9,CASSPMSSQNQPQHF
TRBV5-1,CASSLVVNGGGNEQFF
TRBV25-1,CASSSGRGGSTDTQYF
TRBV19,CASSIQGPQETQYF
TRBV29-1,CSVSAGDEKLFF
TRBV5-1,CASSSDSHYEQYF
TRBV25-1,CASSKSGTGDEAFF
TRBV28,CASSITWENTEAFF
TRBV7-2,CASSPRGGTGNTIYF
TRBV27,CASSMGQGEGEQFF
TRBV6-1,CASGKAGGNTEAFF
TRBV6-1,CASRRASNPSGYTF
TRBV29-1,CSVAGVDPNQPQHF
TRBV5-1,CASSSGTSGGGEQYF
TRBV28,CASSLSPGQGYEQYF
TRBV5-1,CASSPLQTTGELFF
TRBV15,CATSRPRDEQFF
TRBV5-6,CASSLISTSAYNEQFF
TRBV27,CASSLTQMSSYEQYF
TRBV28,CASSSGRYQETQYF
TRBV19,CASSEQGTGELFF
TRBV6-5,CASSFRQGGYEQYF
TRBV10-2,CASSESDRDTLKYGYTF
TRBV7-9,CASSSHGLAGVTGELFF
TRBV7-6,CASSLGQRSSTEAFF
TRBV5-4,CASSLGGAGGGNEQFF
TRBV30,CAWSGAGGPRQYF
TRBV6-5,CASSYSTGPQYF
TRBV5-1,CASSTEVNQPQHF
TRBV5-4,CASSWTSGRAGNIQYF
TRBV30,CAWSIRGGRPQHF
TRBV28,CASSSPGTVYGYTF
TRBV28,CASSLKSALDEKLFF
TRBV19,CATRDRGFPYSNQPQHF
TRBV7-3,CASSFNGNSYNEQFF
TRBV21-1,CASSDALFNRDRGLYEQYF